This is a list of T cell receptor beta chains from one sample in a study of T cells in Graves' hyperthyroidism and ophthalmopathy. TCRdb reprocessed the multiplex PCR reads via MiXCR and lists one record per CDR3 protein. The sample records hundreds of thousands of distinct CDR3 sequences, 45% being singletons. The material sequenced was peripheral blood or thyroid tissue (not recorded which). The receptor set was obtained from an adult man with Graves' disease, either hyperthyroidism or ophthalmopathy (not recorded which). CDR3s include the opening cysteine and the closing phenylalanine or tryptophan. The D gene is left open where the match is weak. Size is stated for part of the rows, as once, few or many counts, or as a class when the clone is expanded.

.,.,TRBV27,TRBJ1-5,TGTGCCAGCAGTTTATTTGTCGGGGGCAATCAGCCCCAGCATTTT,CASSLFVGGNQPQHF
.,many,TRBV12-3/TRBV12-4,TRBJ1-6,TGTGCCAGCAGACAGGGCCAAACGGCCCTCCACTTT,CASRQGQTALHF
.,.,TRBV7-9,TRBJ1-3,TGTGCCTGGGGGGACCGACCAGGAAACACCATATATTTT,CAWGDRPGNTIYF
.,many,TRBV19,TRBJ1-5,TGTGCCAGTAGTCCAAACAGCGGCAATCAGCCCCAGCATTTT,CASSPNSGNQPQHF
TRBD1,few,TRBV20-1,TRBJ1-6,TGCAGTGCTAGGGGACAGGGAAAGAATTCACCCCTCCACTTT,CSARGQGKNSPLHF
TRBD1,.,TRBV29-1,TRBJ2-5,TGCAGCGTTGAAGATGACAGGGGAAAGACCCAGTACTTC,CSVEDDRGKTQYF
TRBD1,.,TRBV25-1,TRBJ1-4,TGTGCCAGCAGCGCTCGGTCAGGGACAGGGGATGAAAAACTGTTTTTT,CASSARSGTGDEKLFF
.,once,TRBV7-6,TRBJ2-7,TGTGCCAGCAGCTTAGAGGAGGGAGACGAGCAGTACTTC,CASSLEEGDEQYF
.,many,TRBV5-1,TRBJ1-1,TGCGCCAGCAGCACCACTCAGGGGAACACTGAAGCTTTCTTT,CASSTTQGNTEAFF
.,.,TRBV6-5,TRBJ1-2,TGTGCCAGCATCGGACAGAACTATGGCTACACCTTC,CASIGQNYGYTF
TRBD1,many,TRBV29-1,TRBJ2-7,TGCAGCGGGGGACAGACCTCCTACGAGCAGTACTTC,CSGGQTSYEQYF
.,many,TRBV29-1,TRBJ1-2,TGCAGCGCCCGAGCGGCCTGGGACACAAACTATGGCTACACCTTC,CSARAAWDTNYGYTF
.,.,TRBV5-1,TRBJ1-1,TGCGCCAGCAGCTTGGCAGGGCGCCCGGAGGCTGAAGCTTTCTTT,CASSLAGRPEAEAFF
.,many,TRBV7-9,TRBJ1-1,TGTGCCAGCAGCTTTGACAGGCTGAACACTGAAGCTTTCTTT,CASSFDRLNTEAFF
TRBD1,.,TRBV10-3,TRBJ1-5,TGTGCCATCAGTGAACAGGGGTTGAGCAATCAGCCCCAGCATTTT,CAISEQGLSNQPQHF
.,many,TRBV15,TRBJ2-5,TGTGCCACCAGCAGAGACGGGCAGAAAGAGACCCAGTACTTC,CATSRDGQKETQYF
.,.,TRBV20-1,TRBJ2-5,TGCAGTGCTAGCAGCTTGTCCGGGGGCCCAGAGACCCAGTACTTC,CSASSLSGGPETQYF
TRBD2,.,TRBV10-3,TRBJ2-7,TGTGCCATCAGTGAGTCATTGCTAGCGGGAGGTAACGAGCAGTACTTC,CAISESLLAGGNEQYF
.,.,TRBV20-1,TRBJ2-7,TGCAGTGCTAGCGGGAAGCTCGGTCCCTACGAGCAGTACTTC,CSASGKLGPYEQYF
.,.,TRBV5-1,TRBJ2-5,TGTGCCAGCAGATTGTCAGGGTGGGAGACCCAGTACTTC,CASRLSGWETQYF
TRBD1,many,TRBV10-3,TRBJ1-2,TGTGCCACCCCGGGACAGGGGGCGGACGGCTACACCTTC,CATPGQGADGYTF
.,.,TRBV7-9,TRBJ1-2,TGTGCCAGCAGCTTAGTATCTCAAAACTATGGCTACACCTTC,CASSLVSQNYGYTF
.,few,TRBV5-1,TRBJ1-1,TGCGCCAGCAGCTATTACGAGCGAGTGGCGGAGGAAGCTTTCTTT,CASSYYERVAEEAFF
.,.,TRBV20-1,TRBJ2-7,TGCAGTGCTAGTTCGGGACTCCCCGAGCAGTACTTC,CSASSGLPEQYF
.,few,TRBV29-1,TRBJ1-1,TGCAGCGTTGGTGGGGGACGTGAAGCTTTCTTT,CSVGGGREAFF
TRBD1,.,TRBV6-1,TRBJ2-7,TGTGCCAGCAGCCTGGACAGGGCCTCCTCCTGCGAGCAGTACTTC,CASSLDRASSCEQYF
TRBD2,few,TRBV7-8,TRBJ2-5,TGTGCCAGCAGCTTAAGTGAGCGGGATCAAGAGACCCAGTACTTC,CASSLSERDQETQYF
.,many,TRBV29-1,TRBJ1-1,TGCAGCGTTGAAGGGCAGGGATCGGCTGAAGCTTTCTTT,CSVEGQGSAEAFF
TRBD2,many,TRBV5-1,TRBJ2-7,TGCGCCAGCACCACTAGCGGGGGAACCTACGAGCAGTACTTC,CASTTSGGTYEQYF
TRBD2,.,TRBV4-1,TRBJ2-5,TGCGCCAGCAGCCAAGAGAACCCCTCGGGACTAGCGCCTCAAGAGACCCAGTACTTC,CASSQENPSGLAPQETQYF
.,.,TRBV5-5,TRBJ1-2,TGTGCCAGCAGCTTGGCGGCGGGGTCCTATGGCTACACCTTC,CASSLAAGSYGYTF
.,.,TRBV7-8,TRBJ2-7,TGTGCCAGCAGCTTAGGTTGGGACGGGGGCTACGAGCAGTACTTC,CASSLGWDGGYEQYF
.,few,TRBV5-1,TRBJ1-3,TGCGCCAGCAGCTTGGCAGGGTACGCTGGAAACACCATATATTTT,CASSLAGYAGNTIYF
TRBD2,.,TRBV29-1,TRBJ2-7,TGCAGCGTTGAAGGTGCCGAGGGACTAGCGGGAGGCTCCTACGAGCAGTACTTC,CSVEGAEGLAGGSYEQYF
.,few,TRBV7-8,TRBJ1-5,TGTGCCAGCAGCTTTGGTTTCTTGATTAGCAATCAGCCCCAGCATTTT,CASSFGFLISNQPQHF
.,.,TRBV7-9,TRBJ2-3,TGTGCCAGCAGCTTGGGGCAGCCCACAGATACGCAGTATTTT,CASSLGQPTDTQYF
.,.,TRBV5-1,TRBJ2-5,TGCGCCAGCAAGGACGGCATCCAAGAGACCCAGTACTTC,CASKDGIQETQYF
.,many,TRBV10-3,TRBJ1-1,TGTGCCATCAGTGGGCAGGGTGACACTGAAGCTTTCTTT,CAISGQGDTEAFF
.,.,TRBV2,TRBJ2-7,TGTGCCACCCGCCCGGGACACTACGAGCAGTACTTC,CATRPGHYEQYF
TRBD1,.,TRBV29-1,TRBJ1-5,TGCAGCAGTCCTCGACAGGGGGATCAGCCCCAGCATTTT,CSSPRQGDQPQHF
TRBD1,.,TRBV12-3/TRBV12-4,TRBJ1-1,TGTGCCAGCACCCCCCGGGGACAGATAATGAACACTGAAGCTTTCTTT,CASTPRGQIMNTEAFF
.,.,TRBV11-2,TRBJ1-5,TGTGCCAGCAGCTTAGGTATGGGGAGGGGTCAGCCCCAGCATTTT,CASSLGMGRGQPQHF
.,.,TRBV9,TRBJ2-2,TGTGCCAGCAGCGCCCGAGAGACAGCGAAGGACACCGGGGAGCTGTTTTTT,CASSARETAKDTGELFF
.,few,TRBV7-2,TRBJ1-4,TGTGCCAGCAGCACCCCGGCAGCCAAGAATGAAAAACTGTTTTTT,CASSTPAAKNEKLFF
TRBD1,.,TRBV25-1,TRBJ1-2,TGTGCTAGAGACAGGGAAGAACGCGGCTACACCTTC,CARDREERGYTF
TRBD1,few,TRBV12-3/TRBV12-4,TRBJ1-3,TGTGCCAGCAGCGGGCCGACAGGGAACACCATATATTTT,CASSGPTGNTIYF
TRBD1,.,TRBV2,TRBJ1-5,TGTGCCAGCATCGGACAGGGGGATCAGCCCCAGCATTTT,CASIGQGDQPQHF
.,.,TRBV20-1,TRBJ1-1,TGCAGTGCTAGCGTCCAGGGTTTGAGGAACACTGAAGCTTTCTTT,CSASVQGLRNTEAFF
TRBD1,few,TRBV7-2,TRBJ1-4,TGTGCCAGCAGCACAGGGGGGGTTACTAATGAAAAACTGTTTTTT,CASSTGGVTNEKLFF
.,once,TRBV12-5,TRBJ2-5,TGTGCTAGTGGTTTGCAGGGCCTATGGGAGACCCAGTACTTC,CASGLQGLWETQYF
.,.,TRBV16,TRBJ2-7,TGTGCCAGCAGCCCATTCGGACAGAGAAGAACAAAATACGAGCAGTACTTC,CASSPFGQRRTKYEQYF
.,few,TRBV2,TRBJ1-4,TGTGCCAGCAGTTGGAGTAATGAAAAACTGTTTTTT,CASSWSNEKLFF
TRBD1,.,TRBV10-3,TRBJ2-5,TGTGCCACTCGGACAGGGACTCAGCCCCAGTACTTC,CATRTGTQPQYF
TRBD1,.,TRBV19,TRBJ1-5,TGTGCCTGGGGGGGTGACAGGGGACAGCCCCAGCATTTT,CAWGGDRGQPQHF
.,few,TRBV6-5,TRBJ1-2,TGTGCCAGCAGGGGCCCGGGGGGCGCTTATGGCTACACCTTC,CASRGPGGAYGYTF
.,many,TRBV15,TRBJ1-1,TGTGCCACCAGCAGAGGCTGGGGACGGGAGAACACTGAAGCTTTCTTT,CATSRGWGRENTEAFF
.,.,TRBV7-2,TRBJ2-7,TGCGCCTGCAGCCAGGCCGGGACGCCTGCCTACGAGCAGTACTTC,CACSQAGTPAYEQYF
TRBD1,.,TRBV29-1,TRBJ2-7,TGCAGCGGTGGGACAGGGCCATACGAGCAGTACTTC,CSGGTGPYEQYF